This paragraph reports one T cell receptor (beta chain). Its antigen remains unidentified. This entry comes from a study of cytomegalovirus exposure and HLA in healthy donors. The overall study: Out of roughly 170 million T cells, an earlier analysis found about 100 million unique TCR beta sequences in total. Inside one of the first data releases sat some 85 million unique TCRs taken from HLA-typed donors.

13 Jbeta primers and 60 Vbeta primers were used for the PCR. Produced via immunoSEQ multiplex PCR; TCRdb's table is partial and in-frame only. The repertoire holds under 35,000 clones, with approximately 61% as singletons. CDR3 length: 16 amino acids. V lost 4 bases, J lost 5 bases, and 11 bases stayed unmatched. Germline V lookup: CDR1 LNHNV, CDR2 YYDKDF (reference sequence). Study results and caveats: The authors later linked a missense DCLRE1C variant to TCR beta V- and J-gene trimming. The authors later found TCR association rates varying by HLA locus, with DRB1 most and HLA-C fewest.

The chain has TRBV15 and TRBJ2-5, with 9 bases that match TRBD2. This TCR was recovered from a man between 45 and 60 years old in good health and CMV-seropositive. Material for sequencing was PBMCs. The CDR3, as DNA: TGTGCCACCAGCAAGAGGGTTGGGCTAGCGGGGGAGACCCAGTACTTC. This gives the protein CATSKRVGLAGETQYF.